A selection of T cell receptor beta chains follows, all from one sample in a study of shared clonotypes between healthy human individuals. Sequencing was performed with immunoSEQ multiplex PCR; in TCRdb, only in-frame clones are kept and a portion is missing. The sample has about 380,000 clones; just over 95% are singletons. The sample consisted of memory CD8+ T cells sorted from blood. Receptors were obtained from a man aged 25 to 45 in good health. The CDR3 runs from the conserved cysteine through the conserved F or W. Each record gives: J gene, V gene, D gene, clone size, CDR3 length, CDR3 DNA, CDR3 protein. The D gene is left open where the match is weak. Some rows mark clone size as missing; the rest say once, few, many or name a class of expanded clone.

J: TRBJ2-7
V: TRBV2
D: .
size: .
length: 14
DNA: TGTGCCAGCAGTGAAGCCCCTTTCAACTACGAGCAGTACTTC
CDR3: CASSEAPFNYEQYF

J: TRBJ2-2
V: TRBV5-1
D: TRBD1
size: .
length: 16
DNA: TGCGCCAGCAGCTTGGACGGGACAGGGGGCACCGGGGAGCTGTTTTTT
CDR3: CASSLDGTGGTGELFF

J: TRBJ1-2
V: TRBV6-5
D: .
size: .
length: 13
DNA: TGTGCCAGCAGTGCCTCCCTTATCTATGGCTACACCTTC
CDR3: CASSASLIYGYTF

J: TRBJ2-7
V: TRBV4-2
D: TRBD2
size: .
length: 18
DNA: TGTGCCAGCAGCCAAGACCCGGGGACTAGCGGAACCTCCTACGAGCAGTACTTC
CDR3: CASSQDPGTSGTSYEQYF

J: TRBJ2-5
V: TRBV30
D: TRBD2
size: .
length: 16
DNA: TGTGCCTGGAGTGTGAAATCAAGCGGGAGTATTGAGACCCAGTACTTC
CDR3: CAWSVKSSGSIETQYF

J: TRBJ1-1
V: TRBV28
D: .
size: .
length: 13
DNA: TGTGCCAGCAGTTTTATTTGGAACACTGAAGCTTTCTTT
CDR3: CASSFIWNTEAFF

J: TRBJ2-2
V: TRBV5-1
D: .
size: once
length: 14
DNA: TGCGCCAGCAGCTTGATTCTAGGGATAGGGGAGCTGTTTTTT
CDR3: CASSLILGIGELFF

J: TRBJ2-3
V: TRBV7-9
D: .
size: .
length: 15
DNA: TGTGCCAGCAGCTCCTCGGGGCTATCGTGGGATACGCAGTATTTT
CDR3: CASSSSGLSWDTQYF

J: TRBJ2-7
V: TRBV7-2
D: TRBD1
size: once
length: 15
DNA: TGTGCCAGCAGCTTAGGGACAGGGGGCTCCTACGAGCAGTACTTC
CDR3: CASSLGTGGSYEQYF

J: TRBJ2-4
V: TRBV5-5
D: TRBD1
size: .
length: 13
DNA: TGTGCCAGCAGCTCCGCAGGGGGCAACATTCAGTACTTC
CDR3: CASSSAGGNIQYF

J: TRBJ2-6
V: TRBV18
D: .
size: .
length: 16
DNA: TGTGCCAGCTCACGTGGGAGTCCCTCTGGGGCCAACGTCCTGACTTTC
CDR3: CASSRGSPSGANVLTF

J: TRBJ2-5
V: TRBV30
D: .
size: .
length: 11
DNA: TGTGCCTGGACTAGCAAGGAGACCCAGTACTTC
CDR3: CAWTSKETQYF

J: TRBJ2-1
V: TRBV20-1
D: .
size: .
length: 11
DNA: TGCAGTGCTAGAGGCGTGGATGAGCAGTTCTTC
CDR3: CSARGVDEQFF

J: TRBJ1-5
V: TRBV6-5
D: .
size: .
length: 14
DNA: TGTGCCAGCAGCCACAGGGATGGCAATCAGCCCCAGCATTTT
CDR3: CASSHRDGNQPQHF

J: TRBJ1-2
V: TRBV28
D: .
size: .
length: 12
DNA: TGTGCCAGCAGTTTTAGTCTCTATGGCTACACCTTC
CDR3: CASSFSLYGYTF

J: TRBJ1-2
V: TRBV28
D: .
size: .
length: 11
DNA: TGTGCCAGCAGTTTGGGACGGGGCTACACCTTC
CDR3: CASSLGRGYTF

J: TRBJ2-1
V: TRBV28
D: .
size: .
length: 15
DNA: TGTGCCAGCAGTCCTTACCCCGGGACTTCCAATGAGCAGTTCTTC
CDR3: CASSPYPGTSNEQFF

J: TRBJ1-3
V: TRBV11-2
D: .
size: .
length: 14
DNA: TGTGCCAGCAGCTTACCCAGGCGTGGAAACACCATATATTTT
CDR3: CASSLPRRGNTIYF

J: TRBJ2-3
V: TRBV28
D: .
size: .
length: 13
DNA: TGTGCCAGCAGTAAGGGGTCGGGAGATACGCAGTATTTT
CDR3: CASSKGSGDTQYF

J: TRBJ1-3
V: TRBV9
D: .
size: .
length: 14
DNA: TGTGCCAGCAGCGTAGTTACAGATGCAAACACCATATATTTT
CDR3: CASSVVTDANTIYF

J: TRBJ2-1
V: TRBV5-4
D: TRBD1
size: once
length: 13
DNA: TGTGCCAGCAGCCCCACCCAGGGGGCAGAGCAGTTCTTC
CDR3: CASSPTQGAEQFF

J: TRBJ1-4
V: TRBV2
D: TRBD1
size: once
length: 15
DNA: TGTGCCAGCAGGGCAGGGGACAGGTCTAATGAAAAACTGTTTTTT
CDR3: CASRAGDRSNEKLFF

J: TRBJ2-7
V: TRBV5-1
D: TRBD1
size: .
length: 14
DNA: TGCGCCAGCAGCTTGGAGGACAGGGGTTACGAGCAGTACTTC
CDR3: CASSLEDRGYEQYF

J: TRBJ2-7
V: TRBV28
D: TRBD2
size: .
length: 15
DNA: TGTGCCAGCAGTTTATGGACTAGCGGGATTTACGAGCAGTACTTC
CDR3: CASSLWTSGIYEQYF

J: TRBJ2-7
V: TRBV6-5
D: .
size: .
length: 16
DNA: TGTGCCAGCAGTTACTCCTCGGGACCCCAACAACCACCCCAGTACTTC
CDR3: CASSYSSGPQQPPQYF

J: TRBJ2-1
V: TRBV18
D: TRBD2
size: once
length: 15
DNA: TGTGCCAGCTCACCGCGGCTAGCGGGAGAGGATGAGCAGTTCTTC
CDR3: CASSPRLAGEDEQFF

J: TRBJ2-7
V: TRBV2
D: .
size: .
length: 12
DNA: TGTGCCAGCAGTGGCTTTGGGTACGAGCAGTACTTC
CDR3: CASSGFGYEQYF

J: TRBJ1-6
V: TRBV27
D: TRBD1
size: .
length: 16
DNA: TGTGCCAGCAGTTTGACAGGGGGATCCTATAATTCACCCCTCCACTTT
CDR3: CASSLTGGSYNSPLHF

J: TRBJ2-2
V: TRBV27
D: .
size: few
length: 12
DNA: TGTGCCAGCAGTTTCAACACCGGGGAGCTGTTTTTT
CDR3: CASSFNTGELFF

J: TRBJ2-7
V: TRBV7-6
D: TRBD1
size: .
length: 14
DNA: TGTGCCAGCAGCTTAGGGGGGACAGGGTACGAGCAGTACTTC
CDR3: CASSLGGTGYEQYF

J: TRBJ2-2
V: TRBV6-1
D: TRBD1
size: .
length: 14
DNA: TGTGCCAGCGGGGGACAGGGGAGGAGCGGGGAGCTGTTTTTT
CDR3: CASGGQGRSGELFF

J: TRBJ2-2
V: TRBV7-9
D: .
size: .
length: 13
DNA: TGTGCCAGCAGCTTAGTAGGAAACGGGGAGCTGTTTTTT
CDR3: CASSLVGNGELFF

J: TRBJ1-1
V: TRBV18
D: .
size: .
length: 15
DNA: TGTGCCAGCTCAACTATAACAGGTGTTAACACTGAAGCTTTCTTT
CDR3: CASSTITGVNTEAFF

J: TRBJ2-2
V: TRBV6-5
D: .
size: .
length: 13
DNA: TGTGCCAGCACCCCTAGGACTACCGGGGAGCTGTTTTTT
CDR3: CASTPRTTGELFF

J: TRBJ1-5
V: TRBV2
D: .
size: .
length: 14
DNA: TGTGCCAGCACGAAAGGGTTAGTGAATCAGCCCCAGCATTTT
CDR3: CASTKGLVNQPQHF

J: TRBJ2-2
V: TRBV5-1
D: TRBD2
size: .
length: 15
DNA: TGCGCCAGCAGGTCCGGGACTAGCAGGTCCGGGGAGCTGTTTTTT
CDR3: CASRSGTSRSGELFF

J: TRBJ1-2
V: TRBV19
D: .
size: .
length: 16
DNA: TGTGCCAGTAGTATACCCGGACAGCCGGAATCCTATGGCTACACCTTC
CDR3: CASSIPGQPESYGYTF

J: TRBJ1-2
V: TRBV19
D: TRBD1
size: .
length: 14
DNA: TGTGCCAGTAGTCTGACAGGGTCGCTAGGAGGCTACACCTTC
CDR3: CASSLTGSLGGYTF

J: TRBJ2-1
V: TRBV5-6
D: TRBD1
size: .
length: 13
DNA: TGTGCCAGCAGCTTGGGGCTACAGGGGGAGCAGTTCTTC
CDR3: CASSLGLQGEQFF

J: TRBJ2-3
V: TRBV2
D: TRBD2
size: .
length: 12
DNA: TGTGCCAGTAGCGGGAGCACAGATACGCAGTATTTT
CDR3: CASSGSTDTQYF

J: TRBJ2-1
V: TRBV18
D: TRBD2
size: .
length: 15
DNA: TGTGCCAGCTCCGCCGGGACTAGCGGGACCAATGAGCAGTTCTTC
CDR3: CASSAGTSGTNEQFF

J: TRBJ2-7
V: TRBV19
D: TRBD1
size: .
length: 14
DNA: TGTGCCAGTAGTACAGACAGGGGGCTCTACGAGCAGTACTTC
CDR3: CASSTDRGLYEQYF

J: TRBJ2-1
V: TRBV21-1
D: .
size: .
length: 15
DNA: TGTGCCAGCACTCCCGGGCCTGATTTCTACAATGAGCAGTTCTTC
CDR3: CASTPGPDFYNEQFF

J: TRBJ2-1
V: TRBV9
D: .
size: once
length: 18
DNA: TGTGCCAGCAGCGTAGCAGGCGGGTCGGGATTTTGGTCCAATGAGCAGTTCTTC
CDR3: CASSVAGGSGFWSNEQFF

J: TRBJ2-1
V: TRBV10-3
D: .
size: .
length: 16
DNA: TGTGCCATCAGTGAGCCGCAACTCCACAGGGTTGGAGAGCAGTTCTTC
CDR3: CAISEPQLHRVGEQFF

J: TRBJ2-5
V: TRBV6-6
D: .
size: .
length: 13
DNA: TGTGCCAGCAGTTACTGGGTGCAAGAGACCCAGTACTTC
CDR3: CASSYWVQETQYF